This passage covers 25 T cell receptor beta chains from one sample sequenced in a study of blood T cells in healthy people across ages (dated by TCRdb to about 2015). The library relied on 5' RACE. Sequenced using an Illumina HiSeq 2500. A second PCR of roughly 6 to 12 cycles was run with a J-beta primer mix and a sample-barcoded 5' primer. In TCRdb, the public reads were trimmed at Q25 with fastp and aligned with MiXCR, with productive beta chains retained. Here each entry gathers all rows of one CDR3 protein and keeps the most common genes and DNA. For this sample there are about 640,000 distinct CDR3 sequences; roughly 31% appear just once. 15% to 19% of the sample lies in the top ten. Source material: blood. The receptors shown here come from a woman older than 75 in good health.

The chain has TRBV6-1 and TRBJ1-6, with 7 bases fitting TRBD1. Germline V gives CDR1 MNHNS, CDR2 SASEGT. The CDR3 runs 15 residues. J gave up 11 bases and V 6 bases, and 13 bases lay outside the gene matches. The CDR3 spells CASSTKGAGGTPLHF. CDR3 bases: TGTGCCAGCAGCACCAAGGGGGCCGGGGGGACACCCCTCCACTTT.

This clonotype was recorded many times. Just one base apart from a much larger clone, this may be a read error. The rearrangement links TRBV5-1 to TRBJ2-5, with 7 bases identical to TRBD2. V shed 4 bases and J 11 bases; nucleotides not matched to a gene: 11. The CDR3 runs to 13 residues. The germline V gene has CDR1 SGHRS and CDR2 YFSETQ. Written as DNA, the CDR3 is TGCGCCAGCAGCAACGAGGACGGGGGGAAGCAGTACTTC. Translation: CASSNEDGGKQYF. Looking up the rest from reference TRBV5-1 and TRBJ2-5 gives the full variable domain: KAGVTQTPRYLIKTRGQQVTLSCSPISGHRSVSWYQQTPGQGLQFLFEYFSETQRNKGNFPGRFSGRQFSNSRSEMNVSTLELGDSALYLCASSNEDGGKQYFGPGTRLLVL.

CDR3 in DNA: TGTGCCAGCAGCCGACTAGCCGGAAGAGATACGCAGTATTTT. This encodes CASSRLAGRDTQYF. V usage is TRBV2 and J usage is TRBJ2-3; TRBD2 matches 7 bases. Germline CDR1 is SNHLY and CDR2 is FYNNEI. This CDR3 contains 14 residues. The trim removed 6 bases at V and 5 bases at J, leaving 8 bases unmatched.

This clonotype was counted between two and nine times. The chain links TRBV30 to TRBJ2-5; TRBD2 matches 13 bases. This CDR3 has 13 amino acids. Germline CDR1 reads GTSNPN; CDR2 reads SVGIG (reference sequence). The CDR3 is CARTSGGRETQYF. CDR3 DNA sequence: TGTGCTCGGACTAGCGGGGGTCGGGAGACCCAGTACTTC.

This clonotype was counted only a few times. The chain recombines TRBV6-4 with TRBJ2-3; D is undetermined. The CDR3 has 13 amino acids. Trimming cost V 0 bases and J 2 bases, with 3 bases left between them. Germline values: CDR1 MRHNA, CDR2 SNTAGT. CDR3 bases: TGTGCCAGCAGTGACTCTAACACAGATACGCAGTATTTT. This codes for CASSDSNTDTQYF.

The chain joins TRBV20-1 to TRBJ1-2, with 8 bases lining up with TRBD1. Germline V gene data show CDR1 as DFQATT and CDR2 as SNEGSKA (reference sequence). V lost 3 bases to trimming and J lost 7 bases; unmatched junction nucleotides: 7. This CDR3 contains 13 residues. The CDR3 DNA sequence: TGCAGTGCTAGCAGGACAGGGAAGAGTGGCTACACCTTC. Translated: CSASRTGKSGYTF.

This clonotype has ten or more counts. The chain uses TRBV7-2 and TRBJ1-2, with D perhaps TRBD1 (6 bases). Trimming left V 5 bases short and J 0 bases short, with 13 bases between. Germline V gene sequence: CDR1 SGHTA, CDR2 FQGNSA. The CDR3 totals 15 residues. CDR3 residues: CASSETGAANYGYTF. As DNA, the CDR3 is TGTGCCAGCAGCGAAACGGGGGCCGCTAACTATGGCTACACCTTC.

This clonotype appeared a few times. The rearrangement uses TRBV9 and TRBJ1-3; D is uncertain. The CDR3 spans 13 residues. V was cut by 0 bases and J by 0 bases, with 1 base left in between. The germline CDR1 and CDR2 sequences are SGDLS and YYNGEE. CDR3 sequence: CASSVDSGNTIYF. CDR3 in DNA: TGTGCCAGCAGCGTAGACTCTGGAAACACCATATATTTT.

Only one count was recorded for this clonotype. This may be a read error, as it is one base from a much larger clone. The chain couples TRBV6-6 to TRBJ1-5; D is unclear. Germline assignment: CDR1 MNHNY and CDR2 SVGAGI (reference sequence). The CDR3 has 16 residues. CDR3 in amino acids: CVSSSTGSAGGQPQHF. For the CDR3, the DNA is TGTGTCAGCAGTTCCACTGGAAGTGCCGGCGGTCAGCCCCAGCATTTT.

In this sample, this clonotype turned up many times. The gene calls are TRBV27 and TRBJ2-1, with TRBD1 matching over 12 bases. The junction had 7 bases not matched to a gene; V was cut back by 1 base and J by 15 bases. The length of the CDR3 is 14 residues. Germline CDR1 reads MNHEY; CDR2 reads SMNVEV (reference sequence). The CDR3 sequence: CASSLLDGTGGAFF. CDR3 nucleotides: TGTGCCAGCAGTTTATTGGACGGGACAGGGGGCGCGTTCTTC.

V gene TRBV9 combines with J gene TRBJ1-1; D unclear. The CDR3 has 13 amino acids. V was cut by 4 bases and J by 3 bases, with 10 bases left in between. Germline V gene lookup returns CDR1 SGDLS and CDR2 YYNGEE. The chain's CDR3 is CASSQGMDTEAFF. CDR3 DNA: TGTGCCAGCAGCCAAGGAATGGACACTGAAGCTTTCTTT.

This clonotype was counted at least ten times. The J gene is TRBJ2-7, the V gene TRBV6-5; D remains unclear. Germline V gene sequence: CDR1 MNHEY, CDR2 SVGAGI. The V and J ends lost 7 bases and 2 bases respectively, with 6 bases between them. The CDR3 has 11 residues. The DNA of the CDR3 is TGTGCCAGCAATCGACCCTACGAGCAGTACTTC. Protein sequence: CASNRPYEQYF.

The V call is TRBV5-4, the J call TRBJ1-5; possibly TRBD1 for D (5 bases). V lost 4 bases and J lost 5, with 13 bases in between. The length of the CDR3 is 14 residues. The germline gives CDR1 SGHNT, CDR2 YYREEE (reference sequence). CDR3 in amino acids: CASSRGPRDQPQHF. The CDR3 region has the DNA TGTGCCAGCAGCAGGGGACCTCGGGATCAGCCCCAGCATTTT.

This clonotype has ten or more counts. J is TRBJ1-2 and V is TRBV15, with TRBD1 identical over 9 bases. CDR1 and CDR2 from the germline V gene are LNHNV and YYDKDF (reference sequence). The V gene end was trimmed by 3 bases and the J gene end by 4 bases; junction bases not matched to a gene: 3. The CDR3 sequence is 14 residues long. The CDR3 DNA follows: TGTGCCACCAGCAGGGGACAGGGAGTCTATGGCTACACCTTC. Protein product: CATSRGQGVYGYTF.

This sequence joins TRBV15 and TRBJ2-7; 8 bases fit TRBD2. J was trimmed by 1 base and V by 4 bases; bases with no gene match: 3. Germline V CDR1 and CDR2: LNHNV, YYDKDF (reference sequence). The CDR3 has 14 amino acids. CDR3 amino acids: CATSKKRESYEQYF. The CDR3 DNA follows: TGTGCCACCAGCAAAAAGCGGGAGTCCTACGAGCAGTACTTC.

The table lists this clonotype with many counts. The V gene is TRBV12-3 or TRBV12-4, the J gene TRBJ2-1, with 9 bases identical to TRBD1. Germline trimming cut 6 bases from V and 3 bases from J; bases unmatched to any gene: 9. This CDR3 is 16 amino acids long. CDR3 bases: TGTGCCAGCAGACCCCTTGACAGGGGGATCTACAATGAGCAGTTCTTC. As protein: CASRPLDRGIYNEQFF.

This clonotype appeared many times. J is TRBJ2-2 and V is TRBV4-2; D remains unclear. This CDR3 has 12 residues. Germline CDR1 and CDR2: LGHNA and YNFKEQ. V dropped 1 base and J dropped 5 bases, with 2 bases sitting between them. The CDR3 sequence is CASSQATGELFF. CDR3 DNA sequence: TGTGCCAGCAGCCAAGCTACCGGGGAGCTGTTTTTT.

In nucleotides, the CDR3 is TGTGCCAGCAGCCCGGTCGGACAGGGACGGGGATTTTGGAACACTGAAGCTTTCTTT. Translated, it gives CASSPVGQGRGFWNTEAFF. The chain employs TRBV5-5 and TRBJ1-1; 8 bases agree with TRBD1. The length of the CDR3 is 19 residues. Germline V lookup: CDR1 SGHKS, CDR2 YYEKEE (reference sequence). The V gene end was trimmed by 4 bases and the J gene end by 1 base; junction bases not matched to a gene: 18.

This clonotype has only one observation. The rearrangement uses TRBV20-1 and TRBJ2-7, with a tentative D call TRBD1 (5 bases). This CDR3 is built from 14 residues. Trimming removed 2 bases from V and 4 bases from J, with 15 bases in between. Germline V lookup: CDR1 DFQATT, CDR2 SNEGSKA (reference sequence). The CDR3, as DNA: TGCAGTGCTAGAAGGGTGACAGAGCCGTACGAGCAGTACTTC. Encoded protein: CSARRVTEPYEQYF.

The table lists this clonotype with many counts. This rearrangement joins TRBV20-1 to TRBJ2-5, with a tentative D call TRBD2 (5 bases). CDR1 is DFQATT, CDR2 SNEGSKA, per germline (reference sequence). The CDR3 is made up of 16 amino acids. V gave up 6 bases and J gave up 5 bases, with 25 bases separating them. The CDR3 region is CSAALSLRTRGETQYF. CDR3 nucleotides: TGCAGTGCAGCTCTCTCCTTACGAACTCGCGGGGAGACCCAGTACTTC.

This clonotype was observed at least ten times. CDR3 DNA sequence: TGCGCCAGCAGCTTGGTAGGGAGTGAAGAGACCCAGTACTTC. Translating it yields CASSLVGSEETQYF. The V call is TRBV5-1, the J call TRBJ2-5; the D gene is possibly TRBD2 (5 bases). Trimming left V 0 bases short and J 3 bases short, with 9 bases between. CDR1 and CDR2 (germline): SGHRS, YFSETQ. This CDR3 region has 14 residues.

A remark on this clonotype: This may arise from a read error, as a much more abundant clone is one base away. The chain recombines TRBV6-2 or TRBV6-3 with TRBJ2-7, with TRBD2 matching 7 bases. Germline V gene sequence: CDR1 MNHEY, CDR2 SVGEGT. Trimming cost V 2 bases and J 0 bases; bases outside gene matches: 7. The CDR3 loop spans 16 amino acids. The CDR3 DNA sequence: TGTGCCAGCAGTTACGAGCGCGGGAGCCTCTCCTACGAGCAGTACTTC. Translation gives CASSYERGSLSYEQYF.

As regards this clonotype: The conserved final phenylalanine or tryptophan is absent from the CDR3, which likely points to a read error. The chain carries TRBV15 and TRBJ2-3; D is uncertain. The V end lost 3 bases, the J end lost 9 bases, and 10 bases lay between the germline ends. Germline V gene sequence: CDR1 LNHNV, CDR2 YYDKDF (reference sequence). The CDR3 consists of 12 residues. The CDR3 protein is CATSRQCGTQYC. CDR3 bases: TGTGCCACCAGCAGGCAGTGCGGAACGCAGTATTGT.

This clonotype has ten or more counts. The V call is TRBV20-1, the J call TRBJ2-1; 12 positions agree with TRBD2. V was pared by 2 bases and J by 5 bases, with 16 bases of the junction left unmatched. CDR1 and CDR2 from the germline V gene are DFQATT and SNEGSKA (reference sequence). The CDR3 covers 19 residues. Written as DNA, the CDR3 is TGCAGTGCTAGAACATTTCAGGGGCTAGCGGGGGGGCGTCACAATGAGCAGTTCTTC. Translating it yields CSARTFQGLAGGRHNEQFF.

Ten or more counts support this clonotype. The DNA of the CDR3 is TGTGCCAGCAGCCGCGGGACAGGGGCACCCTACGAGCAGTACTTC. Amino acid sequence: CASSRGTGAPYEQYF. The chain links TRBV11-2 to TRBJ2-7, with 10 bases aligning to TRBD1. CDR3 length equals 15 residues. Trimming cost V 5 bases and J 2 bases; bases outside gene matches: 6. Germline V gene sequence: CDR1 SGHAT, CDR2 FQNNGV.